This T cell receptor (beta chain) was sequenced in a study of control samples from healthy donors and cancer patients. From germline, CDR1 is MGHRA and CDR2 YSYEKL. V gave up 1 base and J gave up 1 base, with 4 bases separating them. This CDR3 is 13 amino acids long. Measured with immunoSEQ multiplex PCR; TCRdb has only the in-frame clones, and not every one. The sample contains approximately 120,000 clones, almost 95% of which appear only once. V usage is TRBV4-1 and J usage is TRBJ1-1; D unresolved. The clonotype originates from a man older than 75 with head and neck cancer. Sample: PBMCs. The chain's CDR3 is CASSQVRNTEAFF. In DNA form, the CDR3 reads TGCGCCAGCAGCCAAGTTCGGAACACTGAAGCTTTCTTT.